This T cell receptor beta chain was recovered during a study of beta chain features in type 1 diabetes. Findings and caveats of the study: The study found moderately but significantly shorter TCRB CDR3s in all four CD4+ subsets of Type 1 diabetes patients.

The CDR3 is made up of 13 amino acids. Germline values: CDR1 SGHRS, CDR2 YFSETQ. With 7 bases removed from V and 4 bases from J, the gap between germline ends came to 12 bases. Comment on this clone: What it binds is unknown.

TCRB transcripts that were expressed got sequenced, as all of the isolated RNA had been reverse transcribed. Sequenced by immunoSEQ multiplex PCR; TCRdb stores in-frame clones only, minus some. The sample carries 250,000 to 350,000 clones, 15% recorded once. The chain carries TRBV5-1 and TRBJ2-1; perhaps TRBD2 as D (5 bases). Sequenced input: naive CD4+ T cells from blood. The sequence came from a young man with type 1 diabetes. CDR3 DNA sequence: TGCGCCAGCCTGCGGACTGGATACAATGAGCAGTTCTTC. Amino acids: CASLRTGYNEQFF.